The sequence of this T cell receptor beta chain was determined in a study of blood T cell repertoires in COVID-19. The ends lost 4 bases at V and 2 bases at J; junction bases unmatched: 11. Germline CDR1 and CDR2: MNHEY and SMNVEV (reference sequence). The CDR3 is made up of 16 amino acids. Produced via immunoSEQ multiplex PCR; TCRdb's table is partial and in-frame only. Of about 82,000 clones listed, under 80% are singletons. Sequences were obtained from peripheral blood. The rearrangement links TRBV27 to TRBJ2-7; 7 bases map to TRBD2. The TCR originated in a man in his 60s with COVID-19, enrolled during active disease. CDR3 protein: CASSSYPGLPPYEQYF. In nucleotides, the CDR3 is TGTGCCAGCAGTTCATATCCGGGACTACCTCCCTACGAGCAGTACTTC.